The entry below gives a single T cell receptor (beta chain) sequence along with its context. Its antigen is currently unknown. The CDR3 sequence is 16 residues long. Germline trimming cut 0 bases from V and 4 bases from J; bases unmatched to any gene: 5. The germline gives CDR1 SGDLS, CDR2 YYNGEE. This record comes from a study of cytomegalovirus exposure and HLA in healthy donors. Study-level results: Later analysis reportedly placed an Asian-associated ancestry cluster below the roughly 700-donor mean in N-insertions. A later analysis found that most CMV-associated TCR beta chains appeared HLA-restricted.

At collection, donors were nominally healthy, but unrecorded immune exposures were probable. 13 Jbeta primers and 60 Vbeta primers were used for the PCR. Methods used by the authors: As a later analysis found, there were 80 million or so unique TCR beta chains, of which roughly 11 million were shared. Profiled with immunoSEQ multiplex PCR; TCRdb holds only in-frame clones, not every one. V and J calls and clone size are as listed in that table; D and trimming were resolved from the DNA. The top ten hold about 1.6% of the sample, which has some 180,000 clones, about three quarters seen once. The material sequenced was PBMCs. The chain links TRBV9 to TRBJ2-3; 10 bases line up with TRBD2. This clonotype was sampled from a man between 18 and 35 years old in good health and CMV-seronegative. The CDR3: CASSVEAGGYSDTQYF. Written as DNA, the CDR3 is TGTGCCAGCAGCGTAGAAGCGGGGGGGTATTCAGATACGCAGTATTTT.